These 24 T cell receptor beta chains were all obtained from the same sample, sequenced in a study of cytotoxic CD8 clonotypes in ibrutinib-treated CLL. Clones were read by immunoSEQ multiplex PCR, and TCRdb kept only the in-frame ones, dropping some. Altogether some 23,000 clones are present, about two thirds being singletons, with the ten largest covering roughly half. The sample here was PBMCs, taken at disease progression, from a patient treated with ibrutinib. These receptors all stem from a human donor with chronic lymphocytic leukemia.

This clone was seen more than once but under ten times. This chain links TRBV5-6 with TRBJ2-7, with D perhaps matching TRBD2 (6 bases). Looked up from germline, CDR1 is SGHDT and CDR2 is YYEEEE. The CDR3 totals 14 residues. With 1 base removed from V and 1 base from J, the gap between germline ends came to 9 bases. CDR3 nucleotides: TGTGCCAGCAGCTTGAGCGGGTCTTCCTACGAGCAGTACTTC. Translating it yields CASSLSGSSYEQYF. Complete variable domain (other parts from reference TRBV5-6 and TRBJ2-7): DAGVTQSPTHLIKTRGQQVTLRCSPKSGHDTVSWYQQALGQGPQFIFQYYEEEERQRGNFPDRFSGHQFPNYSSELNVNALLLGDSALYLCASSLSGSSYEQYFGPGTRLTVT.

The rearrangement uses TRBV4-1 and TRBJ2-1; perhaps TRBD1 as D (6 bases). The CDR3 totals 15 residues. Germline lookup yields CDR1 MGHRA and CDR2 YSYEKL. V shed 7 bases and J shed 0 bases, with 13 bases lying between them. Written as DNA, the CDR3 is TGCGCCAGCACGCAGGGGCCCCACTCCTACAATGAGCAGTTCTTC. It translates to CASTQGPHSYNEQFF.

The V and J genes are TRBV5-8 and TRBJ2-3, with D perhaps being TRBD1 or TRBD2 (5 bases each). V was shortened by 4 bases and J by 4 bases, with 19 bases between the two germline ends. The CDR3 is 16 amino acids. Germline CDR1 SGHTS, CDR2 YDEGEE. The CDR3, as DNA: TGTGCCAGCAGCGCCCTTAGGTCAGGGCGGGCAGATACGCAGTATTTT. Protein: CASSALRSGRADTQYF.

The rearrangement links TRBV6-6 to TRBJ1-3, with a possible D match to TRBD1 (6 bases). Trimming left V 7 bases short and J 0 bases short, with 13 bases between. Per the germline V gene, CDR1 is MNHNY and CDR2 is SVGAGI (reference sequence). There are 15 residues in the CDR3. Here the CDR3 DNA reads TGTGCCAGCACCTTCGGGGGCACCTCTGGAAACACCATATATTTT. Translated: CASTFGGTSGNTIYF.

DNA for the CDR3: TGTGCCAGTTCGCCCGGGACGGCGAACACTGAAGCTTTCTTT. This gives the protein CASSPGTANTEAFF. The chain recombines TRBV27 with TRBJ1-1; weak D call: TRBD1 (5 bases). The CDR3 contains 14 residues. CDR1 and CDR2 from the germline V gene are MNHEY and SMNVEV (reference sequence). With 9 bases removed from V and 1 base from J, the gap between germline ends came to 15 bases.

The rearrangement joins TRBV29-1 to TRBJ1-2, with D hard to call. The CDR3 extends over 12 amino acids. V lost 7 bases to trimming and J lost 8 bases, with 17 bases between them. Germline V gives CDR1 SQVTM, CDR2 ANQGSEA. CDR3: CSAEGGNEGYTF. CDR3 bases: TGCAGCGCGGAAGGCGGGAATGAGGGCTACACCTTC.

This clone was seen more than once but under ten times. This chain links TRBV7-2 with TRBJ2-2; D is undetermined. V shed 2 bases and J shed 7 bases, with 8 bases lying between them. The germline gives CDR1 SGHTA, CDR2 FQGNSA. The CDR3 spans 13 residues. The CDR3 reads CASSLYYLGELFF. CDR3 nucleotide sequence: TGTGCCAGCAGCTTATATTATCTCGGGGAGCTGTTTTTT.

The rearrangement joins TRBV5-4 to TRBJ1-5; D is perhaps TRBD1 (6 bases). CDR3 length: 14 amino acids. Trimming cost V 2 bases and J 1 base, with 7 bases left between them. Germline CDR1 and CDR2: SGHNT and YYREEE (reference sequence). The CDR3 nucleotides read TGTGCCAGCAGCTTCAGGGGAAGCAATCAGCCCCAGCATTTT. Translated: CASSFRGSNQPQHF.

This chain joins TRBV6-5 and TRBJ2-2; the D gene is possibly TRBD2 (5 bases). The germline CDR1 and CDR2 sequences are MNHEY and SVGAGI. This CDR3 is 16 amino acids long. V gave up 0 bases and J gave up 4 bases, with 12 bases separating them. The CDR3 loop reads CASSYSTTAATGELFF. CDR3 sequence (DNA): TGTGCCAGCAGTTACTCGACTACAGCCGCCACCGGGGAGCTGTTTTTT.

In its sample, this clone was seen a few times. The chain recombines TRBV20-1 with TRBJ1-1, with 8 bases lining up with TRBD1. CDR3 size: 11 residues. V shed 3 bases and J 9 bases; nucleotides not matched to a gene: 3. Germline lookup yields CDR1 DFQATT and CDR2 SNEGSKA (reference sequence). CDR3 protein: CSASTGGKAFF. The CDR3, as DNA: TGCAGTGCTAGTACAGGGGGGAAAGCTTTCTTT.

The chain recombines TRBV5-4 with TRBJ2-1, with 7 nucleotides matching TRBD2. The CDR3 spans 16 residues. The germline gives CDR1 SGHNT, CDR2 YYREEE (reference sequence). After removal of 0 bases from V and 10 bases from J, the junction contained 13 bases not matched to a gene. The CDR3 nucleotides are TGTGCCAGCAGCTTGGGTGGGCCCCAACGGGGAGGGGAGCAGTTCTTC. Its protein product is CASSLGGPQRGGEQFF.

The sample holds one count of this clone. As DNA, the CDR3 is TGTGCCAGCAGTTCGTATGATCAGCCCCAGCATTTT. Its protein is CASSSYDQPQHF. This sequence joins TRBV27 and TRBJ1-5; no clear D. The CDR3 extends over 12 amino acids. Germline loops: CDR1 MNHEY, CDR2 SMNVEV (reference sequence). The V end lost 4 bases, the J end lost 5 bases, and 6 bases lay between the germline ends.

The DNA for the CDR3 is TGTGCCTGGAGTTTTGGAGGCCCTGAAGCTTTCTTT. Translation gives CAWSFGGPEAFF. The rearrangement joins TRBV30 to TRBJ1-1, with no clear D. The ends were cut back, 2 bases at V and 6 bases at J, with 10 bases in the middle. This CDR3 spans 12 amino acids. Per the germline V gene, CDR1 is GTSNPN and CDR2 is SVGIG (reference sequence). Filled out from reference TRBV30 and TRBJ1-1, the complete variable domain reads SQTIHQWPATLVQPVGSPLSLECTVEGTSNPNLYWYRQAAGRGLQLLFYSVGIGQISSEVPQNLSASRPQDRQFILSSKKLLLSDSGFYLCAWSFGGPEAFFGQGTRLTVV.

The chain couples TRBV4-2 to TRBJ1-4; D ambiguous. V was clipped by 4 bases and J by 8 bases, with 8 bases between them. The CDR3 sequence is 12 residues long. Germline values: CDR1 LGHNA, CDR2 YNFKEQ. The CDR3 loop reads CASSRADEKLFF. The CDR3 DNA reads TGTGCCAGCAGCCGGGCCGACGAAAAACTGTTTTTT.

The chain is built from TRBV4-1 and TRBJ2-5, with 14 bases identical to TRBD2. V lost 5 bases, J lost 3 bases, and 8 bases stayed unmatched. Germline loops: CDR1 MGHRA, CDR2 YSYEKL. The CDR3 is 17 residues long. CDR3 sequence (DNA): TGCGCCAGCAGCTCCCGGACTAGCGGGGGGCTAAAAGAGACCCAGTACTTC. This sequence encodes CASSSRTSGGLKETQYF.

This chain joins TRBV6-1 and TRBJ2-4; 8 bases are a match to TRBD1. Germline V gene data show CDR1 as MNHNS and CDR2 as SASEGT. V lost 4 bases to trimming and J lost 12 bases; unmatched junction nucleotides: 20. The CDR3 runs to 17 residues. The CDR3 region has the DNA TGTGCCAGCAGTGTATGGCTTGGGGGCAGGGGGCAATTTAGTCAGTACTTC. Translating it yields CASSVWLGGRGQFSQYF.

In this sample, this clone turned up a few times. The V call is TRBV5-1, the J call TRBJ2-3; 10 bases align to TRBD1. Germline V gives CDR1 SGHRS, CDR2 YFSETQ. The CDR3 covers 15 residues. After removal of 4 bases from V and 1 base from J, the junction contained 3 bases not matched to a gene. The CDR3 nucleotides read TGCGCCAGCAGCGGGACAGGGGTCGGCACAGATACGCAGTATTTT. This sequence encodes CASSGTGVGTDTQYF.

The V gene is TRBV18, the J gene TRBJ2-7; 10 nucleotides agree with TRBD1. This CDR3 region has 15 residues. The V segment lost 6 bases and the J segment 0 bases; nucleotides outside the gene matches: 5. Germline V lookup: CDR1 KGHSH, CDR2 LQKENI. CDR3 sequence (DNA): TGTGCCAGCTCGGACAGGGGGATAAGCTCCTACGAGCAGTACTTC. Its protein product is CASSDRGISSYEQYF.

The chain is built from TRBV4-3 and TRBJ2-1; D may match TRBD1 or TRBD2 (5 bases each). Trimming removed 1 base from V and 8 bases from J, with 15 bases in between. In germline, CDR1 is LGHNA, CDR2 YSLEER. The CDR3 runs 15 residues. As DNA, the CDR3 is TGCGCCAGCAGCCAAGTTGTAGAGGGGACGGATGAGCAGTTCTTC. It specifies CASSQVVEGTDEQFF.

This chain connects TRBV30 to TRBJ1-2; D call uncertain. The CDR3 extends over 14 amino acids. V was cut by 0 bases and J by 2 bases, with 10 bases left in between. Germline CDR1 reads GTSNPN; CDR2 reads SVGIG (reference sequence). The CDR3 here is CAWSVLSLNYGYTF. The CDR3 DNA reads TGTGCCTGGAGTGTACTTTCGCTAAACTATGGCTACACCTTC.

V gene TRBV5-1 combines with J gene TRBJ2-7; D remains unclear. Germline lookup yields CDR1 SGHRS and CDR2 YFSETQ. Trimming removed 7 bases from V and 0 bases from J, with 11 bases in between. This CDR3 is 13 amino acids long. CDR3 protein: CASSPTSSYEQYF. The CDR3, as DNA: TGCGCCAGCTCCCCCACAAGCTCCTACGAGCAGTACTTC.

The V and J genes are TRBV4-3 and TRBJ1-2; no clear D. CDR3 length: 14 amino acids. Germline CDR1 LGHNA, CDR2 YSLEER. V was pared by 1 base and J by 5 bases, with 11 bases between. CDR3 sequence: CASSQGTAGYGYTF. Here the CDR3 DNA reads TGCGCCAGCAGCCAAGGGACGGCGGGGTATGGCTACACCTTC.

This clone occurred a few times. The chain links TRBV6-5 to TRBJ1-5; D perhaps matches TRBD1 (5 bases). This CDR3 has 14 amino acids. Germline loops: CDR1 MNHEY, CDR2 SVGAGI. The V end was cut by 5 bases, the J end by 4 bases, with 12 bases between. CDR3 amino acids: CASSLPGPNQPQHF. CDR3 nucleotides: TGTGCCAGCAGTCTTCCGGGACCAAATCAGCCCCAGCATTTT.

The chain recombines TRBV9 with TRBJ2-7; maybe TRBD1 (6 bases). Germline loops: CDR1 SGDLS, CDR2 YYNGEE. CDR3 length: 18 amino acids. Trimming removed 3 bases at V and 0 bases at J, with 22 bases between. The CDR3 sequence is CASSARDAMTGSSYEQYF. CDR3 DNA: TGTGCCAGCAGCGCCCGGGATGCCATGACAGGTAGCTCCTACGAGCAGTACTTC.